The 3 T cell receptor beta chains below were found in one sample sequenced in a study of T cell responses to AZD1222 COVID-19 vaccine. Some clones are missing from TCRdb's copy, which holds only in-frame ones; the method was immunoSEQ multiplex PCR. The sample yields some 120,000 clones, 70% to 85% seen once. The sequenced sample was peripheral blood, obtained 28 days after the second AZD1222 dose. Source of these receptors: an adult who received the AZD1222 COVID-19 vaccine.

The V gene is TRBV25-1, the J gene TRBJ1-5; D is unclear. Germline CDR1 and CDR2: MGHDK and SYGVNS. The CDR3 loop spans 13 amino acids. V was trimmed by 8 bases and J by 3 bases, leaving 11 bases between them. CDR3 coding DNA: TGTGCCAGCGATCCGGGTTACAATCAGCCCCAGCATTTT. The encoded protein is CASDPGYNQPQHF.

A single count supports this clone. The chain has TRBV9 and TRBJ2-7, with TRBD1 identical over 7 bases. Trimming removed 4 bases from V and 4 bases from J; junction bases left unmatched: 11. This CDR3 comprises 15 residues. The germline V gene has CDR1 SGDLS and CDR2 YYNGEE. Written as DNA, the CDR3 is TGTGCCAGCAGCTCCCTTGGGGACAGAAAATACGAGCAGTACTTC. Its protein product is CASSSLGDRKYEQYF.

This CDR3 is CASSLPGQGMGDTEAFF. CDR3 in DNA: TGTGCCAGCAGCCTACCAGGACAGGGAATGGGCGACACTGAAGCTTTCTTT. The rearrangement links TRBV5-4 to TRBJ1-1; 8 bases match TRBD1. CDR3 size: 17 residues. Germline CDR1 reads SGHNT; CDR2 reads YYREEE (reference sequence). Trimming removed 4 bases from V and 3 bases from J; junction bases left unmatched: 14. Complete variable domain (other parts from reference TRBV5-4 and TRBJ1-1): ETGVTQSPTHLIKTRGQQVTLRCSSQSGHNTVSWYQQALGQGPQFIFQYYREEENGRGNFPPRFSGLQFPNYSSELNVNALELDDSALYLCASSLPGQGMGDTEAFFGQGTRLTVV.